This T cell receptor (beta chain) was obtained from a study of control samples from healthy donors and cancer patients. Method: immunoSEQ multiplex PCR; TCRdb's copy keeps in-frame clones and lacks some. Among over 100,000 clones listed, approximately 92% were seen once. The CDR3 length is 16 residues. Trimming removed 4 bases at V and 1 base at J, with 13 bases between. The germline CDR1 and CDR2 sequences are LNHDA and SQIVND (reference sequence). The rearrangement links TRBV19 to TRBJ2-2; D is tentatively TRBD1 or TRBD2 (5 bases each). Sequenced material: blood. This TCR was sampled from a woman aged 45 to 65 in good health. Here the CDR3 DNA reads TGTGCCAGTAGTAATCCGGGACCGAAGAACACCGGGGAGCTGTTTTTT. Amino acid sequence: CASSNPGPKNTGELFF.